What follows describes a single T cell receptor (beta chain). The record originates from a study of T cells in Graves' hyperthyroidism and ophthalmopathy. It was RNA transcripts that yielded the amplified TCR beta CDR3 regions. The TCR CDR3 first-round RT-PCR relied on the HTBI primer set. TCRdb analysed the multiplex PCR reads with MiXCR anew, one entry per CDR3 protein. The sample records some 490,000 distinct CDR3 sequences, approximately 22% being singletons. V lost 7 bases and J lost 2, with 14 bases in between. There are 15 residues in the CDR3. The sequence was collected from a woman in her 70s with Graves' ophthalmopathy. This rearrangement joins TRBV12-3 or TRBV12-4 to TRBJ2-2; possibly TRBD2 for D (6 bases). The specimen was blood. CDR3 region: CASTLGGLNTGELFF. The CDR3 bases are TGTGCCAGCACCCTTGGGGGACTCAACACCGGGGAGCTGTTTTTT.